This T cell receptor (beta chain) derives from a study of OX40 agonist ivuxolimab in advanced cancers. With regard to the full study: Ivuxolimab was a fully human IgG2 agonistic monoclonal antibody targeting the costimulatory receptor OX40 (CD134). Intravenous ivuxolimab was administered to patients every 2 weeks at six dose levels: 0.01, 0.1, 0.3, 1.5, 3 and 10 mg/kg. Of the roughly 51 patients in dose escalation, 19 had hepatocellular carcinoma, around 15 had melanoma, 9 had renal cell carcinoma and 9 had head and neck cancer. In the dose-escalation cohort, 82.7% of patients were male, and the mean age was around 60 years, with a range of 23 to 79. Patients were allowed to have had prior anti-PD-1, anti-PD-L1 or anti-CTLA-4 therapy, and approximately 40% of the dose-escalation patients had been treated with checkpoint inhibitors. Partial responses occurred in three dose-escalation patients, of whom one had hepatocellular carcinoma and two had cutaneous melanoma. Peripheral TCRbeta sequencing was intended to test whether TCR sequence diversity was altered and clonal T-cell expansion was caused by ivuxolimab. The paper describes the monotherapy dose-escalation part (N = 52 patients) of the phase I trial of ivuxolimab. The research as a whole found: Clonal expansion of both CD4+ and CD8+ blood T cells was observed from baseline to week 6 at doses 0.1 to 3.0 mg/kg. After ivuxolimab, expanded clones were on average more numerous among CD8+ T cells than among CD4+ T cells. In partial responders in the 0.1-3.0 mg/kg groups, normalized peripheral clonal expansion was found to be among the lowest, especially among CD8+ T cells. Low levels of normalized T-cell clonal expansion were also shown by some nonresponding patients. Antigen specificity was not determined for the clonally expanded peripheral T cells.

Reading from cysteine to phenylalanine, the CDR3 counts 14 amino acids. Just the 42-base CDR3 DNA is kept, in frame starting at base 1. Sequences SGDLS (CDR1) and YYNGEE (CDR2) are obtained from the germline V gene. A distance of 8 bases separates the germline ends of V and J, which lose 3 bases and 0 bases respectively. Patients with a history of autoimmune disease or receiving systemic immunosuppression were excluded from the trial. Peripheral blood for TCR sequencing was collected from all dose cohorts at baseline, on cycle 4 day 1, and on cycle 7 day 1. The samples were taken from a phase I, first-in-human, multicenter, open-label dose-escalation trial of ivuxolimab. Adults with locally advanced or metastatic melanoma, renal cell carcinoma, hepatocellular carcinoma or head and neck squamous cell carcinoma were enrolled in the trial. Before TCR sequencing, CD4+ T cells and CD8+ T cells were sorted from peripheral blood as separate populations.

For sequencing of the TCRbeta CDR3 region, genomic DNA was extracted from the sorted cells. TCRbeta CDR3 regions were sequenced using the immunoSEQ Assay. The table comes from immuneACCESS by way of TCRdb, which keeps in-frame sequences with V and J called. Part of the clones is missing from these tables; in studies checked, under half for an unresolved V gene and the rest for unknown reasons. The sample table records about 50,000 clones; just under 85% of these occur just once. The ten largest clones add up to approximately 3% of the sample. Of note for this clone: Its antigen is still unknown. No base quality information exists; no much larger clone differs at one position.

The material sequenced was CD4+ or CD8+ T cells sorted from blood, taken in a trial of the OX40 agonist ivuxolimab. In this chain, TRBV9 is recombined with TRBJ2-3, with an unclear D gene assignment. This receptor was obtained from an adult with an advanced solid tumor such as melanoma, head and neck, liver or kidney cancer. The nucleotide sequence is given as TGTGCCAGCAGCGGCAGACTTAGCACAGATACGCAGTATTTT. Its protein product is CASSGRLSTDTQYF. With all but the CDR3 taken from the reference TRBV9 and TRBJ2-3 genes, the full variable domain is: DSGVTQTPKHLITATGQRVTLRCSPRSGDLSVYWYQQSLDQGLQFLIQYYNGEERAKGNILERFSAQQFPDLHSELNLSSLELGDSALYFCASSGRLSTDTQYFGPGTRLTVL.